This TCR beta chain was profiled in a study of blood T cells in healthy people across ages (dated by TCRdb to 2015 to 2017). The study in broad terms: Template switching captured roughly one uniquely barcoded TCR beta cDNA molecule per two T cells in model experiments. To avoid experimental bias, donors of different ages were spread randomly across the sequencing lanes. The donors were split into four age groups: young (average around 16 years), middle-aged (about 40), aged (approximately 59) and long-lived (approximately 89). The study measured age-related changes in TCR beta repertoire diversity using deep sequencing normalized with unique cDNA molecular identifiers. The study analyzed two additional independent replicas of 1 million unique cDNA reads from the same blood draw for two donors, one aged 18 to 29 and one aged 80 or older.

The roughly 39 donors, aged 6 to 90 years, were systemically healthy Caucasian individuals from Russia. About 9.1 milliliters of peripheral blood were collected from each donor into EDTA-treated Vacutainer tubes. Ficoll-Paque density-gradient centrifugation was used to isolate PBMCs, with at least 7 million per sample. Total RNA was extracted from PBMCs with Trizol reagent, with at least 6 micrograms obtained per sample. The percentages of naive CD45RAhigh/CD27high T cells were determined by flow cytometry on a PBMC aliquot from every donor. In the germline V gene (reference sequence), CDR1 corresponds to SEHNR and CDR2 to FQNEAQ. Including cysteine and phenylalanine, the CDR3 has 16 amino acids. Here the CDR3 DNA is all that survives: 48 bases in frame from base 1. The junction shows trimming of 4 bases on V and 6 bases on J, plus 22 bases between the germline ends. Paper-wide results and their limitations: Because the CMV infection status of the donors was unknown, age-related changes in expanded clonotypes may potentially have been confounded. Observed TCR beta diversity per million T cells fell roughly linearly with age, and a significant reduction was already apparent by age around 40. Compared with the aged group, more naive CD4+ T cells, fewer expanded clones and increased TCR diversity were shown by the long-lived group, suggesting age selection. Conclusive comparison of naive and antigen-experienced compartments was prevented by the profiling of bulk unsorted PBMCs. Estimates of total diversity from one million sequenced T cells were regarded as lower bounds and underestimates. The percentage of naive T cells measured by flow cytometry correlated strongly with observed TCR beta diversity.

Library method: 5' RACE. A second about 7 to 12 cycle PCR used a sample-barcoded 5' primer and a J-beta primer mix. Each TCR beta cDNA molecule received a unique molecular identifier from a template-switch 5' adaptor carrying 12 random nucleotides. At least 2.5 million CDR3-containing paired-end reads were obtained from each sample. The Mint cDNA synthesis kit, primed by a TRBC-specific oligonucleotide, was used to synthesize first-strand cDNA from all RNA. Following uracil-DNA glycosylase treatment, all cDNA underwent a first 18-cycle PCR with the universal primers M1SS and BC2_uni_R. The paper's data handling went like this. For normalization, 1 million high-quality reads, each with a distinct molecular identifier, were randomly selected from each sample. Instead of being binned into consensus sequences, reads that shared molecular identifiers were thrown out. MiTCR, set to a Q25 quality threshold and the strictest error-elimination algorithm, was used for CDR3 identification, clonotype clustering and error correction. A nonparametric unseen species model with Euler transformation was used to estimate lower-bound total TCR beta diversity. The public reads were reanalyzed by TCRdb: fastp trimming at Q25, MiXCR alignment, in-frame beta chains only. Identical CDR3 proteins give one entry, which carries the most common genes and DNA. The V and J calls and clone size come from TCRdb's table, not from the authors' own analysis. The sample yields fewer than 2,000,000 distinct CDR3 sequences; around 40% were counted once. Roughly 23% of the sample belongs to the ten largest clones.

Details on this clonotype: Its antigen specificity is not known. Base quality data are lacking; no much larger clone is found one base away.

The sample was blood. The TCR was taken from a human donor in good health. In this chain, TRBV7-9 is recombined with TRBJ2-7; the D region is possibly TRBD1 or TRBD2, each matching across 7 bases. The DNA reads TGTGCCAGCAGCTCCAGGGGGGGGACAGTCACTGGCGAGCAGTACTTC. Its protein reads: CASSSRGGTVTGEQYF.